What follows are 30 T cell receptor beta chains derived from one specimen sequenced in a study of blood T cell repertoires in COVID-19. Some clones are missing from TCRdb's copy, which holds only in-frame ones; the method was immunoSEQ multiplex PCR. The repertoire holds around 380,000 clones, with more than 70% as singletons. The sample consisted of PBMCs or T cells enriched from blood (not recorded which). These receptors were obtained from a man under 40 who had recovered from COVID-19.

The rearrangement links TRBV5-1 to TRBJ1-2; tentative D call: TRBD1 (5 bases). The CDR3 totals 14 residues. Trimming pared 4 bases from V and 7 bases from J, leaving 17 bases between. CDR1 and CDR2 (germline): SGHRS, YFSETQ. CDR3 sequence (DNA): TGCGCCAGCAGCGACGCCACAGGCGTGAGTGGCTACACCTTC. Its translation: CASSDATGVSGYTF. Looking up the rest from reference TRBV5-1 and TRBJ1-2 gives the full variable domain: KAGVTQTPRYLIKTRGQQVTLSCSPISGHRSVSWYQQTPGQGLQFLFEYFSETQRNKGNFPGRFSGRQFSNSRSEMNVSTLELGDSALYLCASSDATGVSGYTFGSGTRLTVV.

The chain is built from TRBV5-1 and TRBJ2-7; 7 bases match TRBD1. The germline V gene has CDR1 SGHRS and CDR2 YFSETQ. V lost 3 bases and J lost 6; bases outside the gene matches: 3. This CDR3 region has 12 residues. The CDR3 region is CASSSRDSEQYF. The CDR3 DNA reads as TGCGCCAGCAGCTCGAGGGACAGCGAGCAGTACTTC.

CDR3 nucleotides: TGTGCCAGCAGTTGGGCAAAACGGGGGAATGAGCAGTTCTTC. Its protein is CASSWAKRGNEQFF. The chain carries TRBV6-5 and TRBJ2-1; D may be TRBD2 (6 bases). CDR3 length: 14 amino acids. V shed 4 bases and J shed 7 bases, with 14 bases lying between them. CDR1 is MNHEY and CDR2 is SVGAGI in the germline V gene.

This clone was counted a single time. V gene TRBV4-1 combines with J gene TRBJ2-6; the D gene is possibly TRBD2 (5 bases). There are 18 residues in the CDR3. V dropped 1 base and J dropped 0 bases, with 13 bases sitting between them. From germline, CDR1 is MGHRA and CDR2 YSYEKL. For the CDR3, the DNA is TGCGCCAGCAGCCAAGTTCGGGGTTCAAGCTCTGGGGCCAACGTCCTGACTTTC. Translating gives CASSQVRGSSSGANVLTF.

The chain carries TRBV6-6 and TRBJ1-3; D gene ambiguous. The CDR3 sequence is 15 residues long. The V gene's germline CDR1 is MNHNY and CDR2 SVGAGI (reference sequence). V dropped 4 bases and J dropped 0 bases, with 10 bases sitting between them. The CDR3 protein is CASSSRRSSGNTIYF. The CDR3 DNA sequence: TGTGCCAGCAGTTCGCGGCGGAGCTCTGGAAACACCATATATTTT.

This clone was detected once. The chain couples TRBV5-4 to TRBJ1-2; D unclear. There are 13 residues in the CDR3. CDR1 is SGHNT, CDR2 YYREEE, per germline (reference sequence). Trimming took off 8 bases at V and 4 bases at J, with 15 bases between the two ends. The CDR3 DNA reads TGTGCCAGTGGAGACGGAACCAGCTATGGCTACACCTTC. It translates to CASGDGTSYGYTF. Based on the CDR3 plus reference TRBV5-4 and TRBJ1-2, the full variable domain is ETGVTQSPTHLIKTRGQQVTLRCSSQSGHNTVSWYQQALGQGPQFIFQYYREEENGRGNFPPRFSGLQFPNYSSELNVNALELDDSALYLCASGDGTSYGYTFGSGTRLTVV.

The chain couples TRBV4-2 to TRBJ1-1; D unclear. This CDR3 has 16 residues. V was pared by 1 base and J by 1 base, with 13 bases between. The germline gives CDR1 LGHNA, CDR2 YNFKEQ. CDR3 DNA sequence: TGTGCCAGCAGCCAAGCCCCAGGAGGGTCGAACACTGAAGCTTTCTTT. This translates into CASSQAPGGSNTEAFF.

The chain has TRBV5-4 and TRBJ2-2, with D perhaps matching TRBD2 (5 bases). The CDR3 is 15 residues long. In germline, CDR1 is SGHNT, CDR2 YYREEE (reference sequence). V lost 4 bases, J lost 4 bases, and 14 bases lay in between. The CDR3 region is CASSRGRTSTGELFF. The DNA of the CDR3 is TGTGCCAGCAGCCGCGGACGAACTAGCACCGGGGAGCTGTTTTTT.

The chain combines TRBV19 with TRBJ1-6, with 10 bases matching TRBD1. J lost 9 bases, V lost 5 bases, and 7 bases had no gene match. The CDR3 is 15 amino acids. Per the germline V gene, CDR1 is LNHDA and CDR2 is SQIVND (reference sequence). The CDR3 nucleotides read TGTGCCAGTAGTGCTCCGGGACAGGGGCCTTCACCCCTCCACTTT. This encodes CASSAPGQGPSPLHF.

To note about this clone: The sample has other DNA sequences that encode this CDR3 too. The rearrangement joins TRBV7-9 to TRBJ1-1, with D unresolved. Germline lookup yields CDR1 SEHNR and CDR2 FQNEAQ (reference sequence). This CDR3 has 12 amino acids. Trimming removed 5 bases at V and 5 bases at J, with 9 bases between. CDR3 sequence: CASSPRGTEAFF. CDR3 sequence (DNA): TGTGCCAGCAGCCCACGAGGGACTGAAGCTTTCTTT.

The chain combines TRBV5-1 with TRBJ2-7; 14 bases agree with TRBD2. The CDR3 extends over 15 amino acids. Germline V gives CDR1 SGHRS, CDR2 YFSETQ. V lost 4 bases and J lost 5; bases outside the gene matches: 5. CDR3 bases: TGCGCCAGCAGCACTGGGACTAGCGGGGGAGACGAGCAGTACTTC. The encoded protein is CASSTGTSGGDEQYF. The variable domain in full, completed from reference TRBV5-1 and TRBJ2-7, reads KAGVTQTPRYLIKTRGQQVTLSCSPISGHRSVSWYQQTPGQGLQFLFEYFSETQRNKGNFPGRFSGRQFSNSRSEMNVSTLELGDSALYLCASSTGTSGGDEQYFGPGTRLTVT.

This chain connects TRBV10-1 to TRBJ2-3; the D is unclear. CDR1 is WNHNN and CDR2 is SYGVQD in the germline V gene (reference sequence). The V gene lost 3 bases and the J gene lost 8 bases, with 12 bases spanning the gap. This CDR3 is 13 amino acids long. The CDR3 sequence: CASSDYGSVTQYF. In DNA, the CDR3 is TGCGCCAGCAGTGACTATGGTTCCGTTACGCAGTATTTT.

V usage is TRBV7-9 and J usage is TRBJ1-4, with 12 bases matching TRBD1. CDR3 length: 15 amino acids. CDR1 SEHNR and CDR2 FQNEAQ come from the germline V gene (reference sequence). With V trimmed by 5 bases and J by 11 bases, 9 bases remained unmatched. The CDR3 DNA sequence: TGTGCCAGCAGCCCCGGGGGACAGGGGGCTCAGAAACTGTTTTTT. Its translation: CASSPGGQGAQKLFF.

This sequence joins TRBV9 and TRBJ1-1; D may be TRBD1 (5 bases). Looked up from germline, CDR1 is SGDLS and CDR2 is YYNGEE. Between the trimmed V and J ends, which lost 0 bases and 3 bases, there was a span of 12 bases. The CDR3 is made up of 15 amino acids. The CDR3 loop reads CASSVDAGVDTEAFF. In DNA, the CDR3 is TGTGCCAGCAGCGTAGATGCGGGGGTCGACACTGAAGCTTTCTTT.

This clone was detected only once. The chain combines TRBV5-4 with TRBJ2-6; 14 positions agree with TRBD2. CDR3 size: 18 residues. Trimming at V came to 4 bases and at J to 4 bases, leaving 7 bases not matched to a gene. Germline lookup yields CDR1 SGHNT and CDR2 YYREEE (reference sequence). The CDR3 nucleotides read TGTGCCAGCAGCCCTGGACTAGCGGGGGGATGGGGGGCCAACGTCCTGACTTTC. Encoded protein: CASSPGLAGGWGANVLTF. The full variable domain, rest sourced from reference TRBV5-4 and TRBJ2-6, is ETGVTQSPTHLIKTRGQQVTLRCSSQSGHNTVSWYQQALGQGPQFIFQYYREEENGRGNFPPRFSGLQFPNYSSELNVNALELDDSALYLCASSPGLAGGWGANVLTFGAGSRLTVL.

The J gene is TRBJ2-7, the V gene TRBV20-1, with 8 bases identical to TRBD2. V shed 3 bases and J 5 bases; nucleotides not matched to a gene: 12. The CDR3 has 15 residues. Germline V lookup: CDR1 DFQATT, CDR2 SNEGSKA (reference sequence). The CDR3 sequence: CSASRGRGGLNEQYF. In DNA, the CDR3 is TGCAGTGCTAGTCGGGGCCGGGGGGGCTTAAACGAGCAGTACTTC.

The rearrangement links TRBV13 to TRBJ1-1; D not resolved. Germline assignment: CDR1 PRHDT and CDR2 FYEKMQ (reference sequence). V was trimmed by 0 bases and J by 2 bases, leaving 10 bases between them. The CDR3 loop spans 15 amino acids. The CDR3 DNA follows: TGTGCCAGCAGCTTAGGCCTGTACCTAAACACTGAAGCTTTCTTT. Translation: CASSLGLYLNTEAFF. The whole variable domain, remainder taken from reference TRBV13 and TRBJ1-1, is AAGVIQSPRHLIKEKRETATLKCYPIPRHDTVYWYQQGPGQDPQFLISFYEKMQSDKGSIPDRFSAQQFSDYHSELNMSSLELGDSALYFCASSLGLYLNTEAFFGQGTRLTVV.

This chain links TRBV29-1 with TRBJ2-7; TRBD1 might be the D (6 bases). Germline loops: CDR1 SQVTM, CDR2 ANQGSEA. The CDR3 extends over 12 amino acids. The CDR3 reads CSGVGDTYEQYF. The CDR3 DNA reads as TGCAGTGGGGTGGGGGACACCTACGAGCAGTACTTC.

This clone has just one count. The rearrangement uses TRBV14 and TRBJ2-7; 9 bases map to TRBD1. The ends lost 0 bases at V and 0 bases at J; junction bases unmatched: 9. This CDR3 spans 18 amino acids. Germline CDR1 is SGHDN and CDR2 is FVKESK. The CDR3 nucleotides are TGTGCCAGCAGCCAAGAACTTGTGCGACAGGGGGACTCCTACGAGCAGTACTTC. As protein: CASSQELVRQGDSYEQYF.

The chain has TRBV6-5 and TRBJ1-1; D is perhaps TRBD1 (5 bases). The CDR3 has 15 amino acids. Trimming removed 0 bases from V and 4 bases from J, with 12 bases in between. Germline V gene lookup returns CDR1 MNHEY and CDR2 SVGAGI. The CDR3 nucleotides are TGTGCCAGCAGTTACTCCGGACACCTGGGCACTGAAGCTTTCTTT. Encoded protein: CASSYSGHLGTEAFF.

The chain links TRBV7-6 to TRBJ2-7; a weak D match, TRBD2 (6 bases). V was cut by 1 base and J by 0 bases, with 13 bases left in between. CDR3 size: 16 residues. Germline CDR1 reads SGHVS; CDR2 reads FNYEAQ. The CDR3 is CASSLGGRGSSYEQYF. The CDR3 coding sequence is TGTGCCAGCAGCTTAGGAGGGCGGGGCAGCTCCTACGAGCAGTACTTC. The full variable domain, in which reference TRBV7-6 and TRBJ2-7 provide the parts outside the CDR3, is GAGVSQSPRYKVTKRGQDVALRCDPISGHVSLYWYRQALGQGPEFLTYFNYEAQQDKSGLPNDRFSAERPEGSISTLTIQRTEQRDSAMYRCASSLGGRGSSYEQYFGPGTRLTVT.

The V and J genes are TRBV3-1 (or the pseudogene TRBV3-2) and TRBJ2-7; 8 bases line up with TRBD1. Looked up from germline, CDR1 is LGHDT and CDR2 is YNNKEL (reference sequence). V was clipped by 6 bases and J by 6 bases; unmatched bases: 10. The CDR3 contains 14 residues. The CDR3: CASSFGQGSSEQYF. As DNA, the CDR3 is TGTGCCAGCAGTTTCGGACAGGGATCTTCCGAGCAGTACTTC.

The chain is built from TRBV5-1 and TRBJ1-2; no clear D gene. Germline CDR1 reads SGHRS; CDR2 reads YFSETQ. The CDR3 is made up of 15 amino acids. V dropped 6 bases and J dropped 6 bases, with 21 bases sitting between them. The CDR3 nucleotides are TGCGCCAGCACCACGATCCAGGCCGGCCTCGATGGCTACACCTTC. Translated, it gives CASTTIQAGLDGYTF.

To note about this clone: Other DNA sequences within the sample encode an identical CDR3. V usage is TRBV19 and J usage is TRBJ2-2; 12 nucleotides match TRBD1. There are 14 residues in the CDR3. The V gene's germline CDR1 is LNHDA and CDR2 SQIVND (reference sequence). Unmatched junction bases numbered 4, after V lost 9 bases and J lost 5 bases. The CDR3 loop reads CASRDRGRTGELFF. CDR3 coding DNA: TGTGCCAGCCGGGACAGGGGGCGAACCGGGGAGCTGTTTTTT.

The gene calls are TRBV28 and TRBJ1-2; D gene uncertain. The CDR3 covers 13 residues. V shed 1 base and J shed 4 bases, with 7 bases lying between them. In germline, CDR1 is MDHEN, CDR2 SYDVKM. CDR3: CASSLSSGYGYTF. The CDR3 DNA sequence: TGTGCCAGCAGTTTATCGTCGGGCTATGGCTACACCTTC.

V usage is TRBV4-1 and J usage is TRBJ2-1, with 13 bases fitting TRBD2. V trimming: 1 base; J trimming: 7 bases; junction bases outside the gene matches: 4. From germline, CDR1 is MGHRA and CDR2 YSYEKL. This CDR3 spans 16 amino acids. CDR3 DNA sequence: TGCGCCAGCAGCCAAGCCACTAGCGGGGGGGGAAATGAGCAGTTCTTC. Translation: CASSQATSGGGNEQFF.

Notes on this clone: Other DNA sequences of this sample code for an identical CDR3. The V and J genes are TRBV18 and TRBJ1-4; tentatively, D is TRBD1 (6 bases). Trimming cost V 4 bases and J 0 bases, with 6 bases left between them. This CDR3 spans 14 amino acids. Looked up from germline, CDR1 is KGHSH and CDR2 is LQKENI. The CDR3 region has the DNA TGTGCCAGCTCACAGGGGGCAACTAATGAAAAACTGTTTTTT. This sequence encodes CASSQGATNEKLFF.

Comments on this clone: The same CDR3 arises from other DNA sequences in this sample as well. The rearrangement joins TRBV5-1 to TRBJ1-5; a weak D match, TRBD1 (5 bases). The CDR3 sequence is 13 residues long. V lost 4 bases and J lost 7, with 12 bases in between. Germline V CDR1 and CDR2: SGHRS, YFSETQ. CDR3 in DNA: TGCGCCAGCAGCCTGGATGGGGCCCAGCCCCAGCATTTT. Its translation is CASSLDGAQPQHF.

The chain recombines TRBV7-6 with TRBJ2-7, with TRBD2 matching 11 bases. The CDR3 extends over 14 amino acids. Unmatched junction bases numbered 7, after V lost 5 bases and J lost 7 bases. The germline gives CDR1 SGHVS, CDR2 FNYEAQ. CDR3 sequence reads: CASSDSGGAEEQYF. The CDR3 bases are TGTGCCAGCAGCGATAGCGGGGGGGCAGAGGAGCAGTACTTC. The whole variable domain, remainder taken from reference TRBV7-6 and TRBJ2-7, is GAGVSQSPRYKVTKRGQDVALRCDPISGHVSLYWYRQALGQGPEFLTYFNYEAQQDKSGLPNDRFSAERPEGSISTLTIQRTEQRDSAMYRCASSDSGGAEEQYFGPGTRLTVT.

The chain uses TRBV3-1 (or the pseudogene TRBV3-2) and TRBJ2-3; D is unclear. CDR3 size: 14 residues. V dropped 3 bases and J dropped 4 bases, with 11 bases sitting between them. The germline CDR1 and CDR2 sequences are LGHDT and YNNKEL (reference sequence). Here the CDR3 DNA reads TGTGCCAGCAGCCATTCCCCGGGTGCAGATACGCAGTATTTT. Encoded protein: CASSHSPGADTQYF.